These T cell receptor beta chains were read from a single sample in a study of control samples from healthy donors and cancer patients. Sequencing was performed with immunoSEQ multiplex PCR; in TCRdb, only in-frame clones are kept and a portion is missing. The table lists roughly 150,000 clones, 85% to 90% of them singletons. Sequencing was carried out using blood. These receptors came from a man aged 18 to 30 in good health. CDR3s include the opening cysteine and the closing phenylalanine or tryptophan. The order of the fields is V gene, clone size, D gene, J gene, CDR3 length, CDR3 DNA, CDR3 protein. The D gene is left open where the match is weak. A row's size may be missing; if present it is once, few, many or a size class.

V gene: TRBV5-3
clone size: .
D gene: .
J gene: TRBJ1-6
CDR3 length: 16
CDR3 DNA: TGTGCCAGAAGCATTCCATCCGGGCCCGGGAATTCACCCCTCCACTTT
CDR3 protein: CARSIPSGPGNSPLHF

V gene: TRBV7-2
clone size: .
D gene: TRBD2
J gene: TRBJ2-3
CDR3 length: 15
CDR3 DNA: TGTGCCAGCAGCTTATATGGCGGGGGGACAGATACGCAGTATTTT
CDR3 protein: CASSLYGGGTDTQYF

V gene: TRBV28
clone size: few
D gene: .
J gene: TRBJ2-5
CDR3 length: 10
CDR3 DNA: TGTGCCAGCGGTGCTAGGGCCCAGTACTTC
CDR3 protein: CASGARAQYF

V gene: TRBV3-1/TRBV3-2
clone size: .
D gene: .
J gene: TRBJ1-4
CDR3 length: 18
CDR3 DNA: TGTGCCAGCAGCCAAGGCGATATAGGAGGGCTCGGAGCCGAAAAACTGTTTTTT
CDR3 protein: CASSQGDIGGLGAEKLFF

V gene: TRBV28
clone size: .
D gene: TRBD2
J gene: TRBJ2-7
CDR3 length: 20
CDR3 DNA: TGTGCCAGCAGCACTCCACCGGGACTAGCGGGGGGGAGGAGCTCCTACGAGCAGTACTTC
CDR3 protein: CASSTPPGLAGGRSSYEQYF

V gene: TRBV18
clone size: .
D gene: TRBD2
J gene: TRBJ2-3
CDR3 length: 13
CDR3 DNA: TGTGCCAGCTCACGGGAGGGGACAGATACGCAGTATTTT
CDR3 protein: CASSREGTDTQYF

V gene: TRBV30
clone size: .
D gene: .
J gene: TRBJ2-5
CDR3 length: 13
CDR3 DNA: TGTGCCTGGAGTGTAACCGCCCAAGAGACCCAGTACTTC
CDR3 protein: CAWSVTAQETQYF

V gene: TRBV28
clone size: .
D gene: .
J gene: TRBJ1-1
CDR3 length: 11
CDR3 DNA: TGTGCCAGCAGTCCCTCGTTGGGGGTTTTCTTT
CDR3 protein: CASSPSLGVFF

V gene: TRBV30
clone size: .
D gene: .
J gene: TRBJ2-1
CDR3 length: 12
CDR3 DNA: TGTGCCTGGATGGGAGGGGGCAATGAGCAGTTCTTC
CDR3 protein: CAWMGGGNEQFF

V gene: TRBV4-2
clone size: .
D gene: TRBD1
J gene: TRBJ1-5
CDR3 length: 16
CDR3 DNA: TGTGCCAGCAGCCTTAGACAGGGGGCGCGGAATCAGCCCCAGCATTTT
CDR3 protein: CASSLRQGARNQPQHF

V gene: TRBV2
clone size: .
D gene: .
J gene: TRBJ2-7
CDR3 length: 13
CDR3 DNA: TGTGCCAGCAGTCAACCCCCAGGCAACGAGCAGTACTTC
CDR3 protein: CASSQPPGNEQYF

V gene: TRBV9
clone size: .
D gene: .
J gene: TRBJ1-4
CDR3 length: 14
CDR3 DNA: TGTGCCAGCAGCGTAGGCCCTAGCAGAGGGAAACTGTTTTTT
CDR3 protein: CASSVGPSRGKLFF

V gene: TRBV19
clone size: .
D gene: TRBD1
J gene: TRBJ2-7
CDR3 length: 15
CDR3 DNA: TGTGCCAGTAGTAAGGGACAGGGCCTTTTCTACGAGCAGTACTTC
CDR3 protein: CASSKGQGLFYEQYF

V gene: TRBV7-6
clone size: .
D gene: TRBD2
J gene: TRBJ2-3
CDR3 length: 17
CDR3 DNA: TGTGCCAGCAGCTTAGCGCAACTAGCGGGGGCGACAGATACGCAGTATTTT
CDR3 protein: CASSLAQLAGATDTQYF

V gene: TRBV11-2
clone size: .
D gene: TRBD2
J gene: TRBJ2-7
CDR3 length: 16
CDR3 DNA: TGTGCCAGCAGCTTAAAGAGGAGGACTAGCGACTACGAGCAGTACTTC
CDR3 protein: CASSLKRRTSDYEQYF

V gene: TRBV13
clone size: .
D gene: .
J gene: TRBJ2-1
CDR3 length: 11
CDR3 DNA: TGTGCCAGCAGCCGGGGGCGGGAGCAGTTCTTC
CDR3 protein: CASSRGREQFF

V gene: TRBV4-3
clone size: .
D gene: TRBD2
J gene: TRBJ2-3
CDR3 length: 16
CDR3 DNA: TGCGCCAGCAGCCCACAGGCAGGTGGCGCGGGGGGCACGCAGTATTTT
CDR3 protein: CASSPQAGGAGGTQYF

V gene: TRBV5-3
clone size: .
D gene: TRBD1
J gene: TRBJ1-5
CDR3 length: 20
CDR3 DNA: TGTGCCAGACCCGGGGACAAAACCGGGACAGGGGGCGAGAACGATCAGCCCCAGCATTTT
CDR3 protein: CARPGDKTGTGGENDQPQHF

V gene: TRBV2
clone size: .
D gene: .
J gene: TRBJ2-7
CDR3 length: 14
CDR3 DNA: TGTGCCAGCGGGTTTGACGGGACCTCCTACGAGCAGTACTTC
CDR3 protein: CASGFDGTSYEQYF

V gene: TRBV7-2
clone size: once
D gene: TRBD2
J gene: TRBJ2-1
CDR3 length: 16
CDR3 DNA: TGTGCCAGCAGCTTAGGACTAGCGCGTAGGTACAATGAGCAGTTCTTC
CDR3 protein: CASSLGLARRYNEQFF

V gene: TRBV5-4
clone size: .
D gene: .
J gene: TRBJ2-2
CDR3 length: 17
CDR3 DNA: TGTGCCAGCAGCCTGGACGGGGACACCGCAAGAGCCGGGGAGCTGTTTTTT
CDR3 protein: CASSLDGDTARAGELFF

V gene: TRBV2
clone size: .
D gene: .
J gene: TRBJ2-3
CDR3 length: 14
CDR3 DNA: TGTGCCAGCAGTGACACGTCGGGGGCAGATACGCAGTATTTT
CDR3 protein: CASSDTSGADTQYF

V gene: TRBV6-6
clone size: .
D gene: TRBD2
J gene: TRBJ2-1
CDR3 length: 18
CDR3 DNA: TGTGCCAGCAGTCTCACTTTCTTGCGACTAGCGGGGGGGTGGGAGCAGTTCTTC
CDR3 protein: CASSLTFLRLAGGWEQFF

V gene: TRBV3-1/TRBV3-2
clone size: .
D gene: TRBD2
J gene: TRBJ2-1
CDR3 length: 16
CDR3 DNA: TGTGCCAGCAGCCAAGATCCCGAGCGGGAGGGGAATGAGCAGTTCTTC
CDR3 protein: CASSQDPEREGNEQFF

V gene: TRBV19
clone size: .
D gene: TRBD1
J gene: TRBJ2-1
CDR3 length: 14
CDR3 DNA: TGTGCCAGTAGTGCTGACAGGGGGATTAATGAGCAGTTCTTC
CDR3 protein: CASSADRGINEQFF

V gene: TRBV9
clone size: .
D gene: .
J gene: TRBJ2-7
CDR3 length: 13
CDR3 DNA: TGTGCCAGCAGCCCCCCCATTGGGGGTCCACAGTACTTC
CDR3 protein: CASSPPIGGPQYF

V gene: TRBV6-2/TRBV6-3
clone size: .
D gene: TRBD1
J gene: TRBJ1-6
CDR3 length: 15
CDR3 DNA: TGTGCCAGCAGTTACTCGGGACAGACCAATTCACCCCTCCACTTT
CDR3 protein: CASSYSGQTNSPLHF

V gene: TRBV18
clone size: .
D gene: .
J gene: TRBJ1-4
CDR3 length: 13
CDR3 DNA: TGTGCCAGCTCACCAGGGGCCGGAGAAAAACTGTTTTTT
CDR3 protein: CASSPGAGEKLFF

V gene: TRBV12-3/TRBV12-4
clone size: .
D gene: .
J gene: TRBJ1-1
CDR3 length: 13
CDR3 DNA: TGTGCCAGCAGTTCCAGGGTGAACACTGAAGCTTTCTTT
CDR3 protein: CASSSRVNTEAFF

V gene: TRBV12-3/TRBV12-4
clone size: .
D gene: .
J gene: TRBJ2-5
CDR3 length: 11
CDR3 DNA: TGTGCCAGCAGTTTAGTGGAGACCCAGTACTTC
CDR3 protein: CASSLVETQYF

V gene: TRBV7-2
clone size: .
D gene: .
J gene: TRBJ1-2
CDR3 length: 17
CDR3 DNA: TGTGCCAGCAGCTTAGAGGGTCAGCCCAGATTAGACTATGGCTACACCTTC
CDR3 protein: CASSLEGQPRLDYGYTF

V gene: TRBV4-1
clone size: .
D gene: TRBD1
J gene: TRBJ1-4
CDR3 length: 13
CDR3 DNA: TGCGCCAGCAGCCAGGACAGGGGGGAAAAACTGTTTTTT
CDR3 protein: CASSQDRGEKLFF

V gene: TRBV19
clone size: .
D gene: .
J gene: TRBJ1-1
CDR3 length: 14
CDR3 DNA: TGTGCCAGTAGTATCCCTTCAGGGAACACTGAAGCTTTCTTT
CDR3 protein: CASSIPSGNTEAFF

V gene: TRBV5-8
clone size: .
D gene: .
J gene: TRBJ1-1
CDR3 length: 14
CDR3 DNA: TGTGCCAGCAGCTTGGCCTTCAGTCTCACTGAAGCTTTCTTT
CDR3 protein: CASSLAFSLTEAFF

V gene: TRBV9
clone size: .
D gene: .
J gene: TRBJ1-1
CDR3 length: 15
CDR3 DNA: TGTGCCAGCAGCGTAGCGGGCAGGGGGAACACTGAAGCTTTCTTT
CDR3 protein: CASSVAGRGNTEAFF

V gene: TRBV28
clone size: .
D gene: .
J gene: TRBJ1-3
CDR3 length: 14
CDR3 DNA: TGTGCCAGCAGTTTACCGGGGTGGGGAAACACCATATATTTT
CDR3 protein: CASSLPGWGNTIYF

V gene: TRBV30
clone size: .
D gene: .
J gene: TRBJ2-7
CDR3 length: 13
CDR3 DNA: TGTGCCTGGAGTTCCGGTTACCACTACGAGCAGTACTTC
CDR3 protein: CAWSSGYHYEQYF

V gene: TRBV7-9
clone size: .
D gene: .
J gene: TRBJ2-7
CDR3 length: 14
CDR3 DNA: TGTGCCAGCAGCTTAGTCAGGACTACAGGCGAGCAGTACTTC
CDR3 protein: CASSLVRTTGEQYF

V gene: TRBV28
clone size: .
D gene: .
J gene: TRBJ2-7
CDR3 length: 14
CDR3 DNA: TGTGCCAGCAGAGGGACGGAATTGCCGTACGAGCAGTACTTC
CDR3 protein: CASRGTELPYEQYF

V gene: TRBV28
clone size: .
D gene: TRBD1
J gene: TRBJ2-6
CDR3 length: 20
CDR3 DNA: TGTGCCAGCAGTTTAGAAGTCGTGGACAGGGGGATTCAGGGGGCCAACGTCCTGACTTTC
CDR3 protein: CASSLEVVDRGIQGANVLTF

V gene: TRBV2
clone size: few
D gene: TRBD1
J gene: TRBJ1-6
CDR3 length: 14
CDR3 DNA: TGTGCCAGCAGCGAATTCGGACAGGGCGCACCCCTCCACTTT
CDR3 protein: CASSEFGQGAPLHF

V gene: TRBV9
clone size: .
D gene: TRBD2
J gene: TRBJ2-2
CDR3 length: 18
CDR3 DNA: TGTGCCAGCAGCGTACTAGCGGGGGCTTATTATGACACCGGGGAGCTGTTTTTT
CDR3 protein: CASSVLAGAYYDTGELFF

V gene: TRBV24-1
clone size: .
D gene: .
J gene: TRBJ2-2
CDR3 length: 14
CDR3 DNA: TGTGCCACCGCGGACAGATCGAACACCGGGGAGCTGTTTTTT
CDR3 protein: CATADRSNTGELFF

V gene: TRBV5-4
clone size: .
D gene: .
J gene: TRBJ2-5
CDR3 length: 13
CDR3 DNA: TGTGCCAGCAGCTTGGTCGGACAAGAGACCCAGTACTTC
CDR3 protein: CASSLVGQETQYF

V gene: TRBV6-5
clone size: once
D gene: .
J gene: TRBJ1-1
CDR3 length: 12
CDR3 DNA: TGTGCCAGCAGGCGAGGGGACACTGAAGCTTTCTTT
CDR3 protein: CASRRGDTEAFF

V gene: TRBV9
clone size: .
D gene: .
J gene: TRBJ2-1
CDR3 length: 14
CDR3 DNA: TGTGCCAGCAGCGTAGTTGGCTCCGACAATGAGCAGTTCTTC
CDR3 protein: CASSVVGSDNEQFF

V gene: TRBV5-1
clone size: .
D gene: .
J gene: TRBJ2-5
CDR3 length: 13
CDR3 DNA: TGCGCCAGCAGCTTGGTGACAGAAAAGACCCAGTACTTC
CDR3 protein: CASSLVTEKTQYF

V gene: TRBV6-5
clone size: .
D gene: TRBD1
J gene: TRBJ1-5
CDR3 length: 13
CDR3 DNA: TGTGCCAGCAGTTTACAGGGGGGCCAGCCCCAGCATTTT
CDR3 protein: CASSLQGGQPQHF

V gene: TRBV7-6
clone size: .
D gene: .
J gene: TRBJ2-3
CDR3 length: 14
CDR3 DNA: TGTGCCAGCAGCTTAGACCGGAGCACAGATACGCAGTATTTT
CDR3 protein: CASSLDRSTDTQYF